A selection of T cell receptor beta chains follows, all from one sample in a study of cytomegalovirus exposure and HLA in healthy donors. The table came from immunoSEQ multiplex PCR; TCRdb's copy has only in-frame clones and leaves some out. This sample has fewer than 130,000 clones; over 60% occur once, and the top ten carry 5.2%. The sequenced sample consisted of PBMCs. The receptors shown here come from a female donor in good health and CMV-seropositive. CDR3s include the opening cysteine and the closing phenylalanine or tryptophan. The D gene is left open where the match is weak. Not all rows give a size; the values are once, few, many and, for expanded clones, a class.

size	D	V	J	DNA	CDR3
few	TRBD2	TRBV30	TRBJ2-7	TGTGCCTGGAATCGCCTTGGGGGGGTTGTCTACGAGCAGTACTTC	CAWNRLGGVVYEQYF
NA	TRBD1	TRBV27	TRBJ2-7	TGTGCCAGCAGCCCTGGGACAGGGCGACCTATGCCCCGTCCCCACTTC	CASSPGTGRPMPRPHF
NA	TRBD2	TRBV2	TRBJ2-3	TGTGCCAGCAGTGAAGTTTTCGGGACTAGCGACACAGATACGCAGTATTTT	CASSEVFGTSDTDTQYF
NA	TRBD1	TRBV30	TRBJ1-5	TGTGCCTGGAGTTTCGACAACAGGGGGCTCAGCAATCAGCCCCAGCATTTT	CAWSFDNRGLSNQPQHF
NA	NA	TRBV5-1	TRBJ1-1	TGCGCCAGCAGCTTCGAAGGCGGGAACACTGAAGCTTTCTTT	CASSFEGGNTEAFF
NA	NA	TRBV7-9	TRBJ2-3	TGTGCCAGCAGCTTAGAGGCAGGGAGCACAGATACGCAGTATTTT	CASSLEAGSTDTQYF
NA	NA	TRBV10-3	TRBJ2-2	TGTGCCATCAGTAACCGGGACATTCACACCGGGGAGCTGTTTTTT	CAISNRDIHTGELFF
NA	NA	TRBV6-6	TRBJ2-5	TGTGCCAGCACGATTGGAGGGGCCCAAGAGACCCAGTACTTC	CASTIGGAQETQYF
few	TRBD1	TRBV6-1	TRBJ1-4	TGTGCCAGCAGTGGCACAGGGGAGAACGAAAAACTGTTTTTT	CASSGTGENEKLFF
NA	NA	TRBV7-9	TRBJ2-3	TGTGCCAGCAGCTTAGACTTTCATACCACAGATACGCAGTATTTT	CASSLDFHTTDTQYF
NA	NA	TRBV2	TRBJ2-3	TGTGCCAGCAGTGAACAGGGCACAGATACGCAGTATTTT	CASSEQGTDTQYF
NA	TRBD1	TRBV28	TRBJ1-2	TGTGCCAGCAGACCTGACAGGGGCCCCTATGGCTACACCTTC	CASRPDRGPYGYTF
NA	TRBD2	TRBV4-3	TRBJ2-3	TGCGCCAGCAGCCAGCACTCCCCACTAGCGGGGGCAACAGATACGCAGTATTTT	CASSQHSPLAGATDTQYF
NA	NA	TRBV6-5	TRBJ2-1	TGTGCCAGCAGTCCAGGACTACCCAGTGAGCAGTTCTTC	CASSPGLPSEQFF
NA	NA	TRBV6-6	TRBJ2-1	TGTACCGTGGGCCCCTCCGACAATGAGCAGTTCTTC	CTVGPSDNEQFF
NA	NA	TRBV5-6	TRBJ1-6	TGTGCCAGCAGCTTGGATGGGCAGCTCGATAATTCACCCCTCCACTTT	CASSLDGQLDNSPLHF
once	NA	TRBV5-1	TRBJ2-5	TGCGCCAGCAGTTCACGAGGCGGGGAGACCCAGTACTTC	CASSSRGGETQYF
NA	NA	TRBV9	TRBJ1-5	TGTGCCAGCAGCGTTGTACAGCCCCAGCATTTT	CASSVVQPQHF
NA	NA	TRBV30	TRBJ2-1	TGTGCCTGGAGTGTACTCAGCGGTTCCTACAATGAGCAGTTCTTC	CAWSVLSGSYNEQFF
NA	NA	TRBV7-2	TRBJ2-3	TGTGCCAGCAGCCAGGGTTTCGGGAGCACCACAGATACGCAGTATTTT	CASSQGFGSTTDTQYF
NA	NA	TRBV7-3	TRBJ2-3	TGTGCCAGCAGCTTAACAGGACAGCCTTTCGATACGCAGTATTTT	CASSLTGQPFDTQYF
NA	NA	TRBV7-2	TRBJ2-3	TGTGCCAGCAGCTTAGAGTTTGGGGGGGGGCAAAATACGCAGTATTTT	CASSLEFGGGQNTQYF
NA	TRBD1	TRBV4-2	TRBJ1-1	TGTGCCAGCAGCCAAGAAAAGACAGGGAATGAAGCTTTCTTT	CASSQEKTGNEAFF
NA	NA	TRBV7-3	TRBJ2-2	TGTGCCAGCAGCTCTGGGCGGGGGCCAGGGGAGCTGTTTTTT	CASSSGRGPGELFF
NA	NA	TRBV19	TRBJ1-5	TGTGCCAGTAGTATGTCCGGACAAGGTGGGCCCCAGCATTTT	CASSMSGQGGPQHF
NA	NA	TRBV10-1	TRBJ2-1	TGCGCCAGCAGCCCGGCGCTCAGACAGAATGAGCAGTTCTTC	CASSPALRQNEQFF
NA	NA	TRBV7-8	TRBJ2-5	TGTGCCAGCAGCTTACAAGGGGCGGTAGGAGAGACCCAGTACTTC	CASSLQGAVGETQYF
NA	TRBD1	TRBV9	TRBJ2-7	TGTGCCAGCAGCTCCCAGACAGGGTTCTACGAGCAGTACTTC	CASSSQTGFYEQYF
NA	NA	TRBV7-2	TRBJ1-1	TGTGCCAGCAGCTCGCCCGTCCTTCTACAAGCTTTCTTT	CASSSPVLLQAFF
NA	TRBD1	TRBV19	TRBJ1-3	TGTGCCAGTAGTCACCACAGGGGAAGCTCTGGAAACACCATATATTTT	CASSHHRGSSGNTIYF
NA	TRBD2	TRBV9	TRBJ2-1	TGTGCCAGCAGCTTTTCCGGGACTAGGTCCTACAATGAGCAGTTCTTC	CASSFSGTRSYNEQFF
NA	TRBD1	TRBV5-1	TRBJ2-7	TGCGCCAGCAGCTTTGGGGGACAGGTGACCTACGAGCAGTACTTC	CASSFGGQVTYEQYF
NA	NA	TRBV15	TRBJ2-1	TGTGCCACCAGCAGATCAACAGGTGAGCAGTTCTTC	CATSRSTGEQFF
NA	TRBD2	TRBV6-6	TRBJ2-3	TGTGCCAGCAGTTCGCAACTAGCGGGGAGCACAGATACGCAGTATTTT	CASSSQLAGSTDTQYF
few	NA	TRBV6-5	TRBJ1-5	TGTGCCAGCAGACCTTCGTCGGGAAGCAATCAGCCCCAGCATTTT	CASRPSSGSNQPQHF
NA	NA	TRBV5-3	TRBJ1-2	TGTGCCAGAAGTGGCACAGAAAAACCAGACCCCTATTGTGGCTACACCTTC	CARSGTEKPDPYCGYTF
NA	NA	TRBV4-1	TRBJ1-3	TGCGCCAGCAGCCAAGATGCTCCATCCCCTCCAGCAGGGGAAAACACCATATATTTT	CASSQDAPSPPAGENTIYF
NA	NA	TRBV9	TRBJ2-2	TGTGCCAGCAGCGGCCCGGGTGGGGGGGGCCGCCGGACCGGGGAGCTGTTTTTT	CASSGPGGGGRRTGELFF
NA	NA	TRBV2	TRBJ2-1	TGTGCCAGCAGGAAGATGCGCGATGAGCAGTTCTTC	CASRKMRDEQFF
NA	NA	TRBV30	TRBJ1-6	TGTGCCTGGAGTGAGCCAGGGAATGGCTCACCCCTCCACTTT	CAWSEPGNGSPLHF
NA	TRBD1	TRBV7-2	TRBJ1-6	TGTGCCAGCAGCCCGGACAGGAGCTCCTATAATTCACCCCTCCACTTT	CASSPDRSSYNSPLHF
NA	TRBD1	TRBV11-2	TRBJ1-2	TGTGCCAGCAGCTACCGGGGACAGGGGTACTATGGCTACACCTTC	CASSYRGQGYYGYTF
few	TRBD2	TRBV4-1	TRBJ2-1	TGCGCCAGCAGCCGGGGACTAGCGGGGAGCTCCTACAATGAGCAGTTCTTC	CASSRGLAGSSYNEQFF